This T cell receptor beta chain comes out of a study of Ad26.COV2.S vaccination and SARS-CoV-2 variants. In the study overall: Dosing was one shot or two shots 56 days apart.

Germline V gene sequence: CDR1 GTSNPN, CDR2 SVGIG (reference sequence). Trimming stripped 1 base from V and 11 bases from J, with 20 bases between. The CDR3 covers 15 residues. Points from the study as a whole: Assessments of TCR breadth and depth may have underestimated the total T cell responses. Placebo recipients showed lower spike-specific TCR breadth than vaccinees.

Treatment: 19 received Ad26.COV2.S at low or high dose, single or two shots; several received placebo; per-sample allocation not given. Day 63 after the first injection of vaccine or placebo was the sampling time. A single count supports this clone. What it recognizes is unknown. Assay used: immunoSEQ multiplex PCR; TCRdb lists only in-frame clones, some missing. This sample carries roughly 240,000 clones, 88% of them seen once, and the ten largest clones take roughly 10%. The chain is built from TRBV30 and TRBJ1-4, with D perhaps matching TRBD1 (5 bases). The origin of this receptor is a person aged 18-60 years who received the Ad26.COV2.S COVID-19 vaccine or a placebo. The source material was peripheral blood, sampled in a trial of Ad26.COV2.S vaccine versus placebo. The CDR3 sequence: CAWSAETATMEKLFF. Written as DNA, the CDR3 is TGTGCCTGGAGTGCCGAGACAGCCACAATGGAGAAACTGTTTTTT.